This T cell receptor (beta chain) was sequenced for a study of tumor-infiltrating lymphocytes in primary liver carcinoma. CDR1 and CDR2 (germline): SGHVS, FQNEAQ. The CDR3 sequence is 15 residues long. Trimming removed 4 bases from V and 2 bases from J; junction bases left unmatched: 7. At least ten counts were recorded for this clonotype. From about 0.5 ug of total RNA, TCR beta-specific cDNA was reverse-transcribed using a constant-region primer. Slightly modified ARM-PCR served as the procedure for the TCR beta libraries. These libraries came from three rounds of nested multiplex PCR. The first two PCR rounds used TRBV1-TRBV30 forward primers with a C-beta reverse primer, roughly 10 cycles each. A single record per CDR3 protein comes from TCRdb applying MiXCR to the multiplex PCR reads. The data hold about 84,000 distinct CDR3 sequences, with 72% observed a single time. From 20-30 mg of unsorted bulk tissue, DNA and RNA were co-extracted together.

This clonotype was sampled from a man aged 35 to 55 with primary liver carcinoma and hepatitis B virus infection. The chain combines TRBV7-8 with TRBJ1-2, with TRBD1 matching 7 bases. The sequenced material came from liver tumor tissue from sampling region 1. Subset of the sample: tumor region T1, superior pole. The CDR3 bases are TGTGCCAGCAGCTCTCGTACAGGGGCGAACTATGGCTACACCTTC. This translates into CASSSRTGANYGYTF.